This T cell receptor (beta chain) is drawn from a study of neurological immune-mediated disorders. Findings and limits, study-wide: HTLV-1-associated myelopathy had the most TCR clonal expansion, while multiple sclerosis had the least, a level that fell below healthy controls.

Germline CDR1 reads SEHNR; CDR2 reads FQNEAQ (reference sequence). V lost 6 bases, J lost 3 bases, and 11 bases lay in between. The length of the CDR3 is 13 residues. This clonotype was seen repeatedly, ten times or more. Its target is unknown. Volunteers at a blood bank in Maryland, USA, were the healthy controls. The sorted libraries started from under 1.2 million CD4+ or CD8+ T cells. Template-switch 5'RACE cDNA synthesis added a 10-nucleotide unique molecular identifier. Each CDR3 protein is one row after TCRdb ran MiXCR on the 5' RACE reads. The sample has some 38,000 distinct CDR3 sequences; around 4.8% are singletons.

The material sequenced was CD4+ T cells from blood. The chain uses TRBV7-9 and TRBJ1-1; D is uncertain. This receptor was obtained from a man between 18 and 35 years old in good health. The CDR3 sequence is CASRVGRDTEAFF. Written as DNA, the CDR3 is TGTGCCAGCAGAGTAGGTCGGGACACTGAAGCTTTCTTT. The full variable domain, its missing parts supplied by reference TRBV7-9 and TRBJ1-1, is DTGVSQNPRHKITKRGQNVTFRCDPISEHNRLYWYRQTLGQGPEFLTYFQNEAQLEKSRLLSDRFSAERPKGSFSTLEIQRTEQGDSAMYLCASRVGRDTEAFFGQGTRLTVV.